The rows below give T cell receptor beta chains drawn from one sample of a study of blood T cells in healthy people across ages. TCRdb called the 5' RACE reads again in MiXCR, with one record for every CDR3 protein. The sample records some 890,000 distinct CDR3 sequences, roughly 29% being singletons. Another study also made use of these data, one on T cells of mothers and their children.

Sequencing used blood. Receptors were obtained from a woman aged 40 to 50 in good health. Both conserved end residues are part of each CDR3. Fields, in order: V gene, clone size, CDR3 protein. Not every row has a clone size; where given, it reads once, few, many or a size class.

>TRBV28|.
CASSFSSSGGSYEQYF
>TRBV20-1|.
CSARGEGFSNQPQHF
>TRBV27|.
CASSFVGSYNEQYF
>TRBV2|few
CASSSGNLEKLFF
>TRBV4-1|few
CASSQEGVAALNTEAFF
>TRBV29-1|.
CSGTGAGTEAFF
>TRBV7-3|.
CASSLSHISTDTQYF
>TRBV10-3|many
CAISEGGTRDTQYF
>TRBV9|many
CASSASSTPADGGYNEQFF
>TRBV27|.
CASSSTSGRGHQETQYF
>TRBV6-5|.
CATLYLGGNTGELFF
>TRBV5-5|.
CASSSASGTGSWEQYF
>TRBV19|.
CASRQTSDQPQHF
>TRBV11-2|few
CAGSLESGGLAEAFF
>TRBV7-2|.
CASSLGLGYEQFF
>TRBV6-5|many
CASSYSRGWETQYF
>TRBV7-9|few
CASSSKVNYGYTF
>TRBV7-2|.
CASSLPWTSGGAGELFF
>TRBV20-1|.
CSAGGGGGTDTQYF
>TRBV28|.
CASRAGTGATEAFF
>TRBV5-1|many
CASSSTGVGYTF
>TRBV27|many
CASSSDRSSYNSPLHF
>TRBV5-1|once
CASSWGQGITDTQYF
>TRBV12-3/TRBV12-4|.
CASSLASGQFF
>TRBV20-1|.
CSARDSRKYEQYF
>TRBV27|many
CASSSEQGLPPYEQYF
>TRBV6-2/TRBV6-3|many
CASSRPGQGSYEQYF
>TRBV4-1|few
CASSQREQGRGNEKLFF
>TRBV27|many
CASRITPGATYEQYF
>TRBV4-3|once
CASSRTLAGGNNEQFF
>TRBV28|.
CASSPTPAGYEQYF
>TRBV28|many
CASGGGTDTQYF
>TRBV6-5|.
CASSPTWTLYNSPLHF
>TRBV2|few
CASRDGGTVSNQPQHF
>TRBV29-1|few
CSVQGQGEYGYTF
>TRBV4-3|.
CASSQGTESYEQYF
>TRBV20-1|.
CSARAGGEVEKLFF
>TRBV29-1|many
CSVKDRGGQPQHF
>TRBV4-1|.
CASSQEGTSWGANVPTF
>TRBV5-1|.
CASSLEGSQETQYF
>TRBV29-1|many
CSVEDPGRLDGYTF
>TRBV25-1|.
CASRTPRGYTF
>TRBV6-5|.
CASSPRGSLWYGYTF
>TRBV12-3/TRBV12-4|.
CASSNRGLGDTIYF
>TRBV27|few
CASSSGQGPEKLFF
>TRBV6-6|few
CASSYTVGGTEAFF
>TRBV4-3|many
CASSPGRSQPPEAFF
>TRBV7-2|.
CASSLTGGGHNEQFF
>TRBV12-5|.
CASGLVVGGYNEQFF
>TRBV20-1|many
CSAQTSPDTQYF
>TRBV7-2|.
CASSETREYEQYF
>TRBV27|.
CASSVDRGGNQPQHF
>TRBV7-2|.
CASSLEPASSGETQYF